This TCR beta chain was sequenced for a study of T cell responses to AZD1222 COVID-19 vaccine. Comment on this clone: The antigen remains undetermined.

The assay was immunoSEQ multiplex PCR, and TCRdb's table has in-frame clones only and misses some. Here the sample spans tens of thousands of clones, roughly 88% being singletons. The study's findings and limits: Spike-specific TCR breadth and depth both grew after two AZD1222 doses. The donor cohort was predominantly white British with a female majority, and clonal diversity may have been underestimated. Per reports, nearly half of all spike-specific TCRs target regions that are unmutated in variants. The study sampled repertoires only after the peak T cell response.

This CDR3 is 15 amino acids long. V was clipped by 4 bases and J by 7 bases, with 15 bases between them. CDR1 SGHKS and CDR2 YYEKEE come from the germline V gene (reference sequence). V and J are TRBV5-5 and TRBJ1-6; a possible D gene is TRBD1 (5 bases). The sequence was collected from an adult in good health. The input for sequencing was peripheral blood, taken on day 0 of AZD1222 vaccination. As DNA, the CDR3 is TGTGCCAGCAGCGGGGGGGACGGAGGAAATTCACCCCTCCACTTT. Translation: CASSGGDGGNSPLHF.